A selection of T cell receptor beta chains follows, all from one sample in a study of blood T cell repertoires in COVID-19. Profiled with immunoSEQ multiplex PCR; TCRdb holds only in-frame clones, not every one. The sample lists about 49,000 clones, approximately 90% occurring once. Sequenced material: peripheral blood. The origin of the receptors is a human donor in a cohort sampled during active COVID-19. CDR3s include the opening cysteine and the closing phenylalanine or tryptophan. A D gene is named only where the DNA matches it firmly. Expanded clones get a size class; other rows say once, few or many, or leave the size out.

>TRBV29-1|TRBD1|NA|TRBJ1-1
TGCAGCGTCGACAGGGGGGGCACTGAAGCTTTCTTT
CSVDRGGTEAFF
>TRBV6-5|NA|NA|TRBJ1-2
TGTGCCAGCTCTCAGGTCTCTACAGTTTATGGCTACACCTTC
CASSQVSTVYGYTF
>TRBV5-1|NA|NA|TRBJ2-5
TGCGCCAGCAGCAGGACAGATAGAACCCAGTACTTC
CASSRTDRTQYF
>TRBV19|TRBD1|few|TRBJ2-6
TGTGCCAGTAAGGACAGGGGAGGGGACTCTGGGGCCAACGTCCTGACTTTC
CASKDRGGDSGANVLTF
>TRBV7-2|NA|few|TRBJ1-1
TGTGCCAGCAGCTTGAGACTTGAAGCTTTCTTT
CASSLRLEAFF
>TRBV10-1|NA|few|TRBJ1-5
TGCGCCAGCAGTGCAGGGGAACAGCCCCAGCATTTT
CASSAGEQPQHF
>TRBV19|NA|once|TRBJ1-2
TGTGCCAGTAGTTCAGCAGGGCGGAAAGACTATGGCTACACCTTC
CASSSAGRKDYGYTF
>TRBV28|NA|NA|TRBJ2-1
TGTGCCAGCAGTCCCATAAGCGGTCCCGCGGGTGAGCAGTTCTTC
CASSPISGPAGEQFF
>TRBV19|NA|NA|TRBJ1-2
TGTGCCAGTAGTATTTCGCGGAGGACAGTCGGTGGGAGGGTCCTTAGCTCTGGAGGCTACACCTTC
CASSISRRTVGGRVLSSGGYTF
>TRBV6-5|NA|NA|TRBJ2-1
TGTGCCAGCAGCTCTAGCTTCCTCGAGGTAGAGCAGTTCTTC
CASSSSFLEVEQFF
>TRBV7-9|NA|few|TRBJ1-2
TGTGCCAGCAGCCTCAACCCAGGGGCGACTAACTATGGCTACACCTTC
CASSLNPGATNYGYTF
>TRBV18|TRBD2|NA|TRBJ2-7
TGTGCCAGCTCAAAGGGATCCGGGACTAGCGGGATCTACGAGCAGTACTTC
CASSKGSGTSGIYEQYF
>TRBV28|NA|NA|TRBJ1-5
TGTGCCAGCAGTAACTTTGGAGGAGGTTCGTCTCAGCCCCAGCATTTT
CASSNFGGGSSQPQHF
>TRBV19|NA|NA|TRBJ1-1
TGTGCCAGTAGCGCCCCGAGGTCGAACACTGAAGCTTTCTTT
CASSAPRSNTEAFF
>TRBV6-5|NA|NA|TRBJ1-4
TGTGCCACCTCTCGGGCGGGTAATGAAAAACTGTTTTTT
CATSRAGNEKLFF
>TRBV20-1|NA|NA|TRBJ1-2
TGCAGTGCTAGGGGCTTACGTGGCTACACCTTC
CSARGLRGYTF
>TRBV9|NA|NA|TRBJ2-3
TGTGCCAGCAGCGTAGGGACGGGAGAGCGCCACACAGATACGCAGTATTTT
CASSVGTGERHTDTQYF
>TRBV7-3|NA|NA|TRBJ2-1
TGTGCCAGCAGCTTAACGCTCGCCAGCTCCTACAATGAGCAGTTCTTC
CASSLTLASSYNEQFF
>TRBV11-2|NA|NA|TRBJ1-3
TGTGCCAGCAGCTTAAGACTCATTAGCTCTGGAAACACCATATATTTT
CASSLRLISSGNTIYF
>TRBV30|TRBD1|NA|TRBJ2-1
TGTGCCTGGAGTGTAAGCTGGACAGGCGGCTCCTACAATGAGCAGTTCTTC
CAWSVSWTGGSYNEQFF
>TRBV6-6|TRBD1|NA|TRBJ2-1
TGTGCCAGCACGAAAACCGGGACAGGGCAGTTCTTC
CASTKTGTGQFF
>TRBV2|NA|NA|TRBJ2-5
TGTGCCAGCCGACAGGATCAAGAGACCCAGTACTTC
CASRQDQETQYF